The TCR beta chain described here comes from a study of T cell clonotyping in hematopoietic cell transplantation. The study's findings and limits: Broader posttransplant TCR repertoire diversity was predicted by graft donor and pretransplant recipient Inverse Simpson Index values. Cells were unsorted, so CD4 and CD8 contributions were not separated. Few recipient clonotypes overlapped donors; over 95% were de novo at given depth.

This table comes from immunoSEQ multiplex PCR, and its TCRdb copy is limited to in-frame clones, with some not included. This sample yields over 8,500 clones, of which around 45% are seen a single time; 8.5% belongs to the top ten. Regarding this clone: Its antigen remains unidentified. At one boundary the junction diverges from the germline segment, which might be a read error. Other nucleotide sequences from this sample produce the same CDR3.

There are 15 residues in the CDR3. Germline CDR1 and CDR2: GTSNPN and SVGIG (reference sequence). This TCR was recovered from a male patient in his 50s who had an allogeneic stem cell transplant from an unrelated donor, so the T cells may come from the graft donor. Some clones in this sample may be carry-over from other donors' samples. V usage is TRBV30 and J usage is TRBJ2-2; 8 bases line up with TRBD1. The sample consisted of PBMCs, taken 30 days after allogeneic stem cell transplant. The CDR3 region is CAFLWTGSSTGELFF. CDR3 sequence (DNA): TGCGCCTTCTTGTGGACAGGGAGTTCAACCGGGGAGCTGTTTTTT.